This entry describes one TCR beta chain. What it recognizes is unknown. The assay was immunoSEQ multiplex PCR, and TCRdb's table has in-frame clones only and misses some. The sample holds approximately 50,000 clones, around nine tenths seen once. This CDR3 has 15 amino acids. The V gene's germline CDR1 is ENHRY and CDR2 SYGVKD. V dropped 3 bases and J dropped 8; count of bases not matched to a gene: 8. This entry comes from a study of glioma-infiltrating T cells after dendritic cell vaccination. Looking at the study overall: Treatment, given 2003 to 2012, was autologous tumor lysate-pulsed dendritic cell vaccination. The vaccine used monocyte-derived dendritic cells pulsed overnight with autologous tumor lysate.

As for time point: after dendritic cell vaccination, including at tumor progression/relapse. General study results and limits: Only a small number of patients had complete blood and tumor samples.

The specimen comprised blood, sampled after dendritic cell vaccination. The V gene is TRBV10-3, the J gene TRBJ2-1; 9 bases fit TRBD2. The clonotype originates from a human donor with glioblastoma. CDR3 DNA: TGTGCCATCAGTGAATATAGCGGGAGTACGTATGAGCAGTTCTTC. This translates into CAISEYSGSTYEQFF.